This record looks at one T cell receptor (beta chain) sequence and its context. Its antigen has not been determined. Qualities for individual bases were not recorded, and no much larger clone is one base off. The CDR3 regions of human TCRbeta chains were subjected to immunosequencing. On the authors' methods: Repertoire TCRs were checked for matches against a reference library of SARS-CoV-2-specific TCRs that had been generated using the MIRA antigen-specificity platform. Breadth was defined as the fraction of unique TCRs that were SARS-CoV-2-associated. Depth was defined as the fraction of total T cells that were SARS-CoV-2-associated. Using the MIRA data, each spike-specific TCR was mapped to the spike region that the TCR reacts to and placed in a CD4 or CD8 class. Log10-transformed breadth and depth values were compared by one-way ANOVA with Sidak's multiple comparisons tests. TCRdb took over this immuneACCESS table, retaining in-frame rearrangements with V and J assigned. Such tables are incomplete; in checked studies, under half of the missing clones stem from an unresolved V gene, and the remainder is unexplained. The V and J calls and clone size are taken from that table; D and trimming were inferred from the DNA. This sample holds under 200,000 clones; roughly 91% were observed only once. The top ten clones comprise 0.99% of the sample.

The entry originates in a study of T cell responses to AZD1222 COVID-19 vaccine (dated by TCRdb to the early 2020s). With respect to the entire study: AZD1222 recipients whose second dose came at about 4 weeks and those whose second dose came at about 12 weeks were combined into one group, since spike-specific TCR depth and breadth did not differ between the two schedules. A total of 240 or so trial participants underwent TCR sequencing, of whom around 210 had received two doses of AZD1222 and some 26 had received two doses of the MenACWY control vaccine. Trial participants were enrolled by age into 18-55, 56-69 and 70-plus year subgroups, with roughly 160, 29 and 62 TCR-sequenced participants respectively. On the study overall, not on this receptor specifically: The 56-69-year group was small, and its depth increase did not reach significance, likely because of low power. Most participants were white British and females outnumbered males, and the authors suggested that clonal diversity may have been underestimated. Reportedly, almost half of the unique spike-specific TCRs recognized epitopes lying outside the regions that are mutated in the B.1.351 and B.1.1.7 variants. Spike-specific TCR breadth and depth rose significantly after two AZD1222 doses compared with day 0 and with MenACWY recipients. Vaccine-associated CD4 TCRs spanned the whole spike protein, with dominant responses in regions 160-218 and 743-854. No day 14 peak-response samples were available, so repertoires were characterized only after the peak T cell response. Conclusions about previously exposed vaccinees were limited because only six or seven AZD1222 recipients were SARS-CoV-2 seropositive at baseline.

The sample's time point label, decoded: baseline before first vaccination. Samples from vaccinated people were obtained from the UK trials COV001 and COV002, which included a single-blind randomized controlled phase 2/3 trial of AZD1222 (ChAdOx1 nCoV-19) in healthy adults. For TCRbeta chain sequencing, PBMC samples from trial participants were taken at day 0 and at day 28 after the second dose. Its CDR3 holds 15 amino acids, cysteine through phenylalanine. The entry retains the CDR3 DNA only, 45 bases that are in frame from base 1. CDR1 and CDR2 (KGHSH, LQKENI) derive from the germline V gene. The germline ends are 12 bases apart after V is trimmed by 2 bases and J by 4 bases.

Here the chain combines TRBV18 and TRBJ1-3; perhaps TRBD1 is the D gene, with 6 bases matching. The sequence was obtained from an adult in good health. The sample in question was peripheral blood, obtained on day 0 of AZD1222 vaccination. The nucleotide sequence reads TGTGCCAGCTCACCAATAGTACAGGGCGGAAACACCATATATTTT. Its amino acids are CASSPIVQGGNTIYF. Where the CDR3 stops, the reference TRBV18 and TRBJ1-3 genes take over; the full variable domain is NAGVMQNPRHLVRRRGQEARLRCSPMKGHSHVYWYRQLPEEGLKFMVYLQKENIIDESGMPKERFSAEFPKEGPSILRIQQVVRGDSAAYFCASSPIVQGGNTIYFGEGSWLTVV.